This T cell receptor beta chain was observed in a study of T cells after yellow fever vaccination (dated by TCRdb to between 2018 and 2020). As for the study more broadly: The SMART-Seq v4 Ultra Low Input RNA kit was used to prepare libraries from fractions with low cell numbers. Two healthy male donors, one aged 18 to 30 and one aged 30 to 39 years, were included in the cohort. Bulk TCR alpha and beta repertoires were sequenced longitudinally to track T-cell clones before and after primary and booster YFV17D yellow fever vaccination. Blood was collected at multiple timepoints before and after primary and secondary immunization, and bulk PBMC replicates and cell subsets were isolated.

Many counts were recorded for this clonotype. Its antigen is unknown. Per-base quality was not reported, and no clone a single base away is much larger than it. According to the study, the label for this sample's treatment or condition signals: live attenuated yellow fever vaccine strain. PBMCs were isolated from peripheral blood using a standard Ficoll-Paque protocol. Dynabeads CD4 and CD8 positive selection kits were used to isolate CD4 and CD8 T-cell fractions. TriZol was used to extract RNA from bulk PBMCs, CD4 and CD8 fractions, and dextramer-positive and dextramer-negative fractions. The CDR3 contains 13 residues, cysteine and phenylalanine counted. Just the 39-base CDR3 DNA is kept, in frame starting at base 1. V and J are truncated by 0 bases and 7 bases respectively, leaving an intervening sequence of 13 bases. The germline V gene (reference sequence) gives CDR1 as DFQATT and CDR2 as SNEGSKA.

TCR cDNA was synthesized by 5'RACE template switching, through which a universal primer site and unique molecular identifiers were introduced. Priming of cDNA synthesis was performed from both the TCR alpha and TCR beta constant segments. Libraries were amplified in two PCR steps, with sample barcodes and sequencing adapters added in the second step. Sequencing of libraries was done on Illumina HiSeq 2500 (2x100 bp) or NovaSeq (2x150 bp). In the authors' own workflow: Reads were demultiplexed and collapsed into UMI consensus sequences with MIGEC, and V(D)J alignment was performed with MiXCR. Vaccine-responding clonotypes were defined with edgeR using replicate PBMC samples, requiring FDR below 0.01 and a log2 fold change above 5 up to day 15. Each bulk clonotype was labeled CD4 or CD8 based on which sequenced repertoire, CD4 or CD8, contained the clonotype at higher abundance. TCRdb cleaned the public reads at Q25 with fastp, built clones with MiXCR and kept in-frame beta chains. A single entry per CDR3 protein holds the most common genes and DNA from its merged rows. The V and J calls and clone size are TCRdb's, not the authors'. Recorded for this sample are around 110,000 distinct CDR3 sequences; under 9% of them occurred a single time. The ten largest clones take up about 25% of the sample.

Broad study findings and their caveats: Because the study included only a couple of donors, the extent to which the findings can be generalized is limited. A small share of clonotypes was detected in both CD4 and CD8 compartments, with the overlap likely arising from convergent recombination. Compared with the primary T-cell response, the secondary T-cell response was weaker but faster, peaking on day 5 rather than day 15. After the booster, most of the clones that had expanded following primary vaccination were detected again (96% of CD4 and 80% to 90% of CD8), which suggests that memory was broadly maintained. Because abundant contaminating clonotypes from the bulk population could be contained in FACS-sorted repertoires, computational filtering was required.

Material: CD8+ T cells sorted from PBMCs, obtained 45 days after the yellow fever booster vaccination. This sequence originates from a man younger than 45 who received the YFV17D yellow fever vaccine. The chain was built from TRBV20-1 and TRBJ2-7; the D gene remains uncertain. Read as DNA, the sequence is TGCAGTGCTAGAGATTTTAGTAATGAGGAGCAGTACTTC. Translated, it reads CSARDFSNEEQYF.